Shown below are 16 T cell receptor beta chains from a single sample sequenced in a study of shared clonotypes between healthy human individuals. The table came from immunoSEQ multiplex PCR; TCRdb's copy has only in-frame clones and leaves some out. This table has roughly 1,800,000 clones, approximately 94% appearing once. Naive CD8 cells were CD45RO-negative, positively selected for CCR7, excluding terminally differentiated effector memory CD45RA+ cells. The sequenced sample was naive CD8+ T cells sorted from blood. The origin of the receptors is a man between 18 and 29 years old in good health.

The chain joins TRBV4-1 to TRBJ1-1; D not resolved. Trimming removed 1 base from V and 2 bases from J, with 8 bases in between. This CDR3 region has 14 residues. Germline V gives CDR1 MGHRA, CDR2 YSYEKL. The chain's CDR3 is CASSQAGYNTEAFF. The CDR3 region has the DNA TGCGCCAGCAGCCAAGCGGGATATAACACTGAAGCTTTCTTT.

This clone was seen just once. The rearrangement joins TRBV13 to TRBJ2-7, with D possibly matching TRBD1 (6 bases). V was clipped by 7 bases and J by 2 bases, with 15 bases between them. The CDR3 spans 14 residues. The germline gives CDR1 PRHDT, CDR2 FYEKMQ (reference sequence). CDR3 amino acids: CASTVQGLPYEQYF. The DNA of the CDR3 is TGTGCCAGCACCGTACAGGGTCTGCCCTACGAGCAGTACTTC.

This chain joins TRBV5-6 and TRBJ2-7; D remains unclear. The V and J ends lost 0 bases and 2 bases respectively, with 9 bases between them. Germline CDR1 SGHDT, CDR2 YYEEEE. This CDR3 region has 14 residues. The CDR3, as DNA: TGTGCCAGCAGCTTGGCGTGGGTAACCTACGAGCAGTACTTC. Residues: CASSLAWVTYEQYF.

The CDR3 DNA is TGCGCCAGCAGCCAAGATAGAAGACAGGCGGCGGACACCGGGGAGCTGTTTTTT. Its translation: CASSQDRRQAADTGELFF. The chain recombines TRBV4-1 with TRBJ2-2; D is perhaps TRBD1 (6 bases). V lost 0 bases and J lost 3, with 17 bases in between. CDR1 and CDR2 (germline): MGHRA, YSYEKL. The CDR3 has 18 residues.

This chain links TRBV29-1 with TRBJ2-7, with TRBD1 matching 8 bases. The V and J ends lost 6 bases and 3 bases, in that order; junction bases with no gene match: 4. Germline V lookup: CDR1 SQVTM, CDR2 ANQGSEA. This CDR3 has 12 amino acids. The CDR3 DNA sequence: TGCAGCGTAGCCGGGACAGGCTACGAGCAGTACTTC. Residues: CSVAGTGYEQYF.

In regard to this clone: Other DNA sequences within the sample encode an identical CDR3. The J gene is TRBJ1-5, the V gene TRBV19, with D possibly being TRBD1 (6 bases). CDR3 length: 13 amino acids. The germline V and J ends were trimmed by 7 bases and 2 bases, with 9 bases remaining between them. Germline CDR1 and CDR2: LNHDA and SQIVND (reference sequence). CDR3 sequence reads: CASTSGGNQPQHF. Written as DNA, the CDR3 is TGTGCCAGTACCTCAGGGGGCAATCAGCCCCAGCATTTT.

This clone was recorded once. The chain combines TRBV29-1 with TRBJ2-1, with a possible D match to TRBD2 (5 bases). CDR1 is SQVTM, CDR2 ANQGSEA, per germline. The CDR3 has 14 residues. With 5 bases removed from V and 5 bases from J, the gap between germline ends came to 16 bases. CDR3 bases: TGCAGCGTTTTAGGGAGAGGGCACCACAATGAGCAGTTCTTC. Translating it yields CSVLGRGHHNEQFF.

CDR3 sequence: CASSLEVIPYEQYF. DNA for the CDR3: TGTGCCAGCAGCTTGGAGGTTATCCCCTACGAGCAGTACTTC. The genes are TRBV5-6 and TRBJ2-7, with D uncertain. From germline, CDR1 is SGHDT and CDR2 YYEEEE. The V end lost 0 bases, the J end lost 2 bases, and 9 bases lay between the germline ends. The CDR3 contains 14 residues.

V gene TRBV29-1 combines with J gene TRBJ2-5, with 8 bases that match TRBD1. Germline V lookup: CDR1 SQVTM, CDR2 ANQGSEA. The CDR3 covers 15 residues. Trimming cost V 0 bases and J 4 bases; bases outside gene matches: 7. CDR3 sequence: CSVEDQGQVGETQYF. The CDR3 nucleotides are TGCAGCGTTGAAGATCAGGGACAGGTCGGAGAGACCCAGTACTTC.

About this clone itself: Other DNA sequences in the same sample also yield this CDR3. V usage is TRBV5-1 and J usage is TRBJ2-7; 8 bases fit TRBD1. Unmatched junction bases numbered 2, after V lost 0 bases and J lost 3 bases. This CDR3 has 14 amino acids. The germline gives CDR1 SGHRS, CDR2 YFSETQ. The CDR3 nucleotides are TGCGCCAGCAGCTTGGCAGGGACAGGCTACGAGCAGTACTTC. This codes for CASSLAGTGYEQYF.

The chain carries TRBV5-4 and TRBJ2-7, with no clear D. CDR1 SGHNT and CDR2 YYREEE come from the germline V gene (reference sequence). The CDR3 sequence is 16 residues long. Trimming removed 3 bases at V and 0 bases at J, with 16 bases between. CDR3 sequence: CASSSEDTRVSYEQYF. CDR3 bases: TGTGCCAGCAGCTCGGAAGACACCCGGGTCTCCTACGAGCAGTACTTC.

The chain joins TRBV11-3 to TRBJ2-2; 8 positions agree with TRBD1. The CDR3 is made up of 15 amino acids. The J segment lost 0 bases and the V segment lost 5 bases, leaving 2 bases of the junction unmatched. The germline V gene encodes CDR1 SGHNT and CDR2 YENEEA. CDR3 sequence (DNA): TGTGCCAGCAGCCAGGACAGGGCGAACACCGGGGAGCTGTTTTTT. Translating it yields CASSQDRANTGELFF.

Regarding this clone: This specimen includes other DNA sequences encoding the same CDR3. This rearrangement joins TRBV7-9 to TRBJ2-5, with TRBD2 matching over 8 bases. With V trimmed by 3 bases and J by 2 bases, 5 bases remained unmatched. Germline CDR1 is SEHNR and CDR2 is FQNEAQ (reference sequence). There are 15 residues in the CDR3. CDR3 in amino acids: CASSLSGGRQETQYF. CDR3 in DNA: TGTGCCAGCAGCTTGAGCGGGGGAAGACAAGAGACCCAGTACTTC.

V gene TRBV2 combines with J gene TRBJ2-1; D is unresolved. The germline V gene encodes CDR1 SNHLY and CDR2 FYNNEI. The CDR3 length is 15 residues. Trimming left V 4 bases short and J 5 bases short, with 15 bases between. The CDR3 spells CASSVSAVPNNEQFF. Here the CDR3 DNA reads TGTGCCAGCAGTGTTTCAGCAGTACCGAACAATGAGCAGTTCTTC.

The rearrangement links TRBV5-4 to TRBJ2-7, with TRBD2 identical over 9 bases. V dropped 3 bases and J dropped 5; count of bases not matched to a gene: 9. CDR1 and CDR2 from the germline V gene are SGHNT and YYREEE (reference sequence). The CDR3 spans 15 residues. The CDR3 region is CASSWTVASGDEQYF. In nucleotides, the CDR3 is TGTGCCAGCAGCTGGACTGTGGCTAGCGGGGACGAGCAGTACTTC.

Regarding this clone: Other DNA sequences within the sample encode an identical CDR3. This rearrangement joins TRBV27 to TRBJ2-1; D gene ambiguous. Germline CDR1 MNHEY, CDR2 SMNVEV (reference sequence). The CDR3 sequence is 12 residues long. V gave up 3 bases and J gave up 5 bases, with 5 bases separating them. The CDR3, as DNA: TGTGCCAGCAGTTTTAGCCACAATGAGCAGTTCTTC. Protein sequence: CASSFSHNEQFF.